The rows below give T cell receptor beta chains drawn from one sample of a study of regulatory T cells in long-lasting Graves disease. TCRdb reanalysed the multiplex PCR reads using MiXCR and keeps one entry per CDR3 protein. Here the sample spans about 460,000 distinct CDR3 sequences, 14% being singletons. The same sample was also used in a study of T cells in Graves' hyperthyroidism and ophthalmopathy.

The source material was peripheral blood mononuclear cells (PBMCs), sampled at new diagnosis, from a patient treated with antithyroid drugs. The receptors stem from a woman in her fifties or sixties with Graves disease. Each CDR3 is given with its conserved first and last residue. The D gene is left open where the match is weak. Size is omitted from some rows. Given values are once, few, many or a class for expanded clones.

TRBV20-1,NA,many,TRBJ1-2,TGCACTCCGGAGTACCTTCAGGGGTATGGCTACACCTTC,CTPEYLQGYGYTF
TRBV6-1,TRBD1,NA,TRBJ2-7,TGTGCCTTGGACAGGGGGAGCGAGCAGTACTTC,CALDRGSEQYF
TRBV5-1,NA,many,TRBJ2-1,TGCGCCAGCAGCTTGGGGCTTAACATCTACAATGAGCAGTTCTTC,CASSLGLNIYNEQFF
TRBV30,TRBD1,NA,TRBJ1-6,TGTGCCTGGAATATAGACTCGACAGGGTTAGGTTCACCCCTCCACTTT,CAWNIDSTGLGSPLHF
TRBV27,NA,NA,TRBJ1-1,TGTGCCAGCAGCCTACCAGGGAGGAGGGACACTGAAGCTTTCTTT,CASSLPGRRDTEAFF
TRBV19,NA,NA,TRBJ2-1,TGTGCCAGTAGTGGTAACGGCCATGGGGATGAGCAGTTCTTC,CASSGNGHGDEQFF
TRBV28,TRBD1,many,TRBJ2-2,TGTGCCAGCAGTGTCCCTTGGCAGGGGGCCTTAGAGGTCGGGGAGCTGTTTTTT,CASSVPWQGALEVGELFF
TRBV6-1,NA,NA,TRBJ1-3,TGTGCCAGCAGTTACACCGGGACTTCGGGAAACACCATATATTTT,CASSYTGTSGNTIYF
TRBV11-3,TRBD2,many,TRBJ2-1,TGTGCCAGCAGCCAAACAGGGGCCTGGACTAGCGGGACCCCCTACAATGAGCAGTTCTTC,CASSQTGAWTSGTPYNEQFF
TRBV20-1,NA,NA,TRBJ2-7,TGCAGTGCCCAGACGCTAGCGGAGGGGGACGAGCAGTACTTC,CSAQTLAEGDEQYF
TRBV28,NA,many,TRBJ1-2,TGTGCCACCGTCGATCAGGATAACTATGGCTACACCTTC,CATVDQDNYGYTF
TRBV2,TRBD1,many,TRBJ2-3,TGTGCCAGCAGGGCGAGGCACCCGGGACAGGGGATAGTAGATACGCAGTATTTT,CASRARHPGQGIVDTQYF
TRBV6-1,TRBD1,many,TRBJ1-2,TGTGCCAGCAGTGAAGCGAACTGGCCAGGGGGTGGCTACACCTTC,CASSEANWPGGGYTF
TRBV11-2,TRBD1,many,TRBJ2-5,TGTGCCAGCAGTTCCATTTATGGGGACAGGGGGCATCGGGAGACCCAGTACTTC,CASSSIYGDRGHRETQYF
TRBV18,TRBD1,NA,TRBJ2-7,TGTGCCAGCTCACCAACCAGGGACAGGGGGCAGTACGAGCAGTACTTC,CASSPTRDRGQYEQYF
TRBV28,NA,NA,TRBJ2-7,TGTGCCAGCAGGGCTACAGGCTACGAGCAGTACTTC,CASRATGYEQYF
TRBV30,NA,many,TRBJ1-1,TGTGCCTGGAGTGCCTTAGGGGCGGGTACTGAAGCTTTCTTT,CAWSALGAGTEAFF
TRBV7-2,NA,many,TRBJ2-5,TGTGCCAGCAGCTTAGTTTTGGGAACAGACCAAGAGACCCAGTACTTC,CASSLVLGTDQETQYF
TRBV18,NA,NA,TRBJ2-4,TGTGCCAGCTCACCACCGACAGGTGCAGGACCCAAAAACATTCAGTACTTC,CASSPPTGAGPKNIQYF
TRBV30,TRBD1,many,TRBJ2-5,TGTGCCTGGAACACAGGGGGGAGTGGAGAGACCCAGTACTTC,CAWNTGGSGETQYF
TRBV20-1,TRBD1,NA,TRBJ2-7,TGCAGTGCTAGAGCCGGCAGGGGGCCGTACGAGCAGTACTTC,CSARAGRGPYEQYF
TRBV28,TRBD2,many,TRBJ2-1,TGTGCCAGCAGTTTGACTAGCGGGGCCAACAATGAGCAGTTCTTC,CASSLTSGANNEQFF
TRBV7-9,NA,many,TRBJ1-6,TGTGCCAGCAGCTTAGCGCCGGGAGGAAATTCACCCCTCCACTTT,CASSLAPGGNSPLHF
TRBV12-5,TRBD2,NA,TRBJ2-5,TGTGCTAGTGGTTTGGTGACTAGCGGGAGGGTAGAGAACCAGTACTTC,CASGLVTSGRVENQYF
TRBV28,TRBD1,many,TRBJ1-6,TGTGCCAGCAGGGAAGTGGACAGGGGCAATTCACCCCTCCACTTT,CASREVDRGNSPLHF
TRBV20-1,TRBD2,many,TRBJ2-5,TGCAGTGCTACGGGGGCGGTAGCGGGACGTTTCCAAGAGACCCAGTACTTC,CSATGAVAGRFQETQYF
TRBV29-1,NA,few,TRBJ2-3,TGCAGCGTTGTATCGGCGGGGGATACGCAGTATTTT,CSVVSAGDTQYF
TRBV28,NA,NA,TRBJ2-2,TGTGCCAGCAGTCCATCGACAGAACTGAACACCGGGGAGCTGTTTTTT,CASSPSTELNTGELFF
TRBV28,TRBD2,many,TRBJ2-1,TGTGCCAGCAGACGGACTAGCGGGAGGATCTCCTACAATGAGCAGTTCTTC,CASRRTSGRISYNEQFF
TRBV5-1,TRBD1,NA,TRBJ2-2,TGCGCCAGCAGTCGAAACCTACAGGGGGACCCAACCGGGGAGCTGTTTTTT,CASSRNLQGDPTGELFF
TRBV15,NA,many,TRBJ2-1,TGTGCCACCAGCAGAGTGCTCAGCGGTCAGACGCACAATGAGCAGTTCTTC,CATSRVLSGQTHNEQFF